This T cell receptor (beta chain) was identified in a study of radiotherapy plus CTLA-4 blockade in lung cancer. This CDR3 comprises 13 residues. This clone was counted between two and nine times. Its antigen is not identified. Clones were read by immunoSEQ multiplex PCR, and TCRdb kept only the in-frame ones, dropping some. The repertoire includes around 44,000 clones, approximately 86% of them detected once, and under 20% sits in the top ten. Overall study results and limits: Interferon-beta and early blood T cell clone dynamics reportedly predicted response best.

This receptor was obtained from a human donor with non-small cell lung cancer that progressed on radiotherapy plus ipilimumab. Some clones in this sample may be carry-over from other donors' samples. The rearrangement uses TRBV21-1 and TRBJ2-7; TRBD2, the table's D call, was not compared with the DNA. TRBV21-1 is a documented pseudogene. The material was peripheral blood, obtained from a patient treated with radiotherapy plus ipilimumab. Written as DNA, the CDR3 is TGTGCCAGCAGCAAAGCACTAGCGGGCGAGCAGTACTTC. As protein: CASSKALAGEQYF.